This TCR beta chain was identified during a study of T cells after yellow fever vaccination. 5'RACE template switching produced TCR cDNA carrying a universal primer site and UMIs. Each CDR3 protein gets one entry after TCRdb re-called the 5' RACE reads with MiXCR. The sample shows some 400,000 distinct CDR3 sequences, 15% to 20% of them seen only once. Study results and limitations: Bulk-population clonotypes that are abundant could appear as contaminants in FACS-sorted repertoires.

Remarks on this clonotype: Its antigen is still unknown.

This specimen consisted of PBMCs, obtained before the yellow fever booster vaccination. This sequence was found in a young man who received the YFV17D yellow fever vaccine.

CDR3 DNA sequence: TGTGCCAGCAGCTTAGTCGAGGGGTTAGCTGGAAACACCATATATTTT. It yields the protein CASSLVEGLAGNTIYF. The chain carries TRBV7-2 and TRBJ1-3; weak D call: TRBD1 (5 bases). Deletions cut 1 base from V and 2 bases from J, with 12 bases between. The CDR3 loop spans 16 amino acids. Germline CDR1 and CDR2: SGHTA and FQGNSA.